One T cell receptor beta chain is described in this entry. What it binds is not known. A J-beta primer mix and a sample-barcoded 5' primer were used in a second PCR of about 7 to 12 cycles. Through a template-switch adaptor with 12 random nucleotides, each cDNA molecule received a tag. Using its own MiXCR run on the 5' RACE reads, TCRdb lists one record per CDR3 protein. The sample carries roughly 730,000 distinct CDR3 sequences, more than 55% recorded once. These data are taken from a study of blood T cells in healthy people across ages. On the study more broadly: Per two T cells, template switching captured roughly one barcoded beta molecule.

V lost 5 bases, J lost 4 bases, and 6 bases stayed unmatched. The CDR3 has 14 amino acids. The study, taken as a whole, reports: Across samples, TCR beta diversity tracked strongly with naive T cell percentage. The fall in TCR beta diversity per million T cells was roughly linear with age.

The chain uses TRBV12-3 or TRBV12-4 and TRBJ2-3; 7 positions match TRBD1. Sequencing was done on a sample of blood. The source of this sequence is a man in his forties or fifties in good health. CDR3 sequence reads: CASSQGQAPDTQYF. CDR3 nucleotide sequence: TGTGCCAGCAGTCAAGGACAGGCACCAGATACGCAGTATTTT.